This T cell receptor (beta chain) derives from a study of T-cell memory formation after mild COVID-19. The CDR3 consists of 15 residues. V was pared by 5 bases and J by 2 bases, with 14 bases between. The germline V gene encodes CDR1 MNHEY and CDR2 SMNVEV (reference sequence). Each CDR3 protein is one row after TCRdb ran MiXCR on the 5' RACE reads. There are roughly 560,000 distinct CDR3 sequences in the sample; over 20% occur only once, and approximately 13% lies in the top ten. J is TRBJ2-3 and V is TRBV27, with unresolved D. The sequence was obtained from an adult woman who had mild COVID-19 (a few samples of this study predate the infection). Cell type and time point are not known. Input material: PBMCs or a T cell subset sorted from them (not recorded which). The CDR3, as DNA: TGTGCCAGCAGTCCCCAGGAACAATTCACAGATACGCAGTATTTT. It codes for CASSPQEQFTDTQYF.